The 15 T cell receptor beta chains below all came from one sample that was sequenced in a study of neurological immune-mediated disorders. MiXCR, run by TCRdb on the 5' RACE reads, gives a single entry per CDR3 protein. Of tens of thousands of distinct CDR3 sequences listed, about 12% are singletons. The time point is: technical triplicate 1. Sequenced input: CD4+ T cells from blood. These receptors all stem from a female donor with HTLV-1-associated myelopathy (HAM/TSP).

In the case of this clonotype: Germline is not matched at one junction end, which may reflect a read error. In DNA form, the CDR3 reads TGTGCCAGCAGCTTGTGGGACGGAGGCTACAATGCGCAGTTCTTT. The encoded protein is CASSLWDGGYNAQFF. V usage is TRBV5-7 and J usage is TRBJ2-1; tentatively, D is TRBD1 or TRBD2 (5 bases each). TRBV5-7 is treated as an ORF (open reading frame) with a function not yet certain. CDR3 length equals 15 residues.

Regarding this clonotype: At one of its ends the junction is not consistent with the germline gene, which may arise from a read error. The V and J genes are TRBV6-1 and TRBJ1-1; 8 bases fit TRBD1. Germline lookup yields CDR1 MNHNS and CDR2 SASEGT. The CDR3 is 11 amino acids. CDR3 sequence reads: CVSIDRGKAFF. Here the CDR3 DNA reads TGTGTCAGCATCGACAGGGGTAAAGCTTTCTTT.

This clonotype is termed medium-sized. The chain links TRBV7-2 to TRBJ2-1, with D perhaps given as TRBD1 or TRBD2 (5 bases each). Germline assignment: CDR1 SGHTA and CDR2 FQGNSA. This CDR3 is built from 14 residues. Deletions cut 4 bases from V and 5 bases from J, with 12 bases between. CDR3 loop: CASSSTGPDNEQFF. Here the CDR3 DNA reads TGTGCCAGCAGCTCTACGGGGCCGGACAATGAGCAGTTCTTC.

In its sample, this clonotype was seen many times. CDR3 in amino acids: CASSLVPSGTSTDTQYF. Here the CDR3 DNA reads TGTGCCAGCAGTTTAGTACCCTCCGGGACTAGCACAGATACGCAGTATTTT. The chain combines TRBV12-3 or TRBV12-4 with TRBJ2-3; D perhaps matches TRBD2 (6 bases). Trimming shortened V by 1 base and J by 0 bases, and 14 bases separated the two germline ends. The CDR3 extends over 17 amino acids.

This clonotype came up many times. V and J are TRBV5-5 and TRBJ2-1; D gene uncertain. The germline CDR1 and CDR2 sequences are SGHKS and YYEKEE (reference sequence). Deletions cut 9 bases from V and 4 bases from J, with 14 bases between. This CDR3 has 13 amino acids. This CDR3 reads CATRPDLYNEQFF. The CDR3, as DNA: TGTGCCACCCGCCCCGATCTTTACAATGAGCAGTTCTTC.

This clonotype was observed many times. For the CDR3, the DNA is TGCAGTGTTGAAGCGGGATGGGGCACCGGGGAGCTGTTTTTT. Protein sequence: CSVEAGWGTGELFF. The chain is built from TRBV20-1 and TRBJ2-2, with TRBD2 identical over 7 bases. This CDR3 is built from 14 residues. Looked up from germline, CDR1 is DFQATT and CDR2 is SNEGSKA (reference sequence). With 7 bases clipped from V and 4 bases from J, the junction kept 9 bases outside the gene matches.

This clonotype was recorded many times. The genes are TRBV19 and TRBJ2-5; D is perhaps TRBD2 (6 bases). V lost 4 bases and J 2 bases, leaving 11 bases between the germline ends. The CDR3 length is 14 residues. In germline, CDR1 is LNHDA, CDR2 SQIVND (reference sequence). The CDR3 nucleotides are TGTGCCAGTAGTACCCGGGACTTTCAAGAGACCCAGTACTTC. Translating gives CASSTRDFQETQYF.

This clonotype was recorded many times. The chain carries TRBV5-1 and TRBJ2-2, with TRBD2 matching over 8 bases. Germline values: CDR1 SGHRS, CDR2 YFSETQ. The J segment lost 3 bases and the V segment lost 7 bases, leaving 5 bases of the junction unmatched. The CDR3 has 14 residues. CDR3 DNA sequence: TGCGCCAGCGTACTAGCGGATGACACCGGGGAGCTGTTTTTT. It is translated as CASVLADDTGELFF.

This clonotype has a single count. A read error is possible here, since a much larger clone lies one base away. The chain combines TRBV18 with TRBJ1-1, with 9 bases matching TRBD1. This CDR3 comprises 14 residues. Germline CDR1 is KGHSH and CDR2 is LQKENI. V lost 0 bases, J lost 5 bases, and 1 base stayed unmatched. CDR3 bases: TGTGCCAGCTCACCACCGGGACAGGGAACTGAAGCTTTCTTT. It codes for CASSPPGQGTEAFF.

This clonotype showed up many times. This chain joins TRBV5-1 and TRBJ2-5, with 7 nucleotides matching TRBD1. Germline assignment: CDR1 SGHRS and CDR2 YFSETQ. V shed 0 bases and J 2 bases; nucleotides not matched to a gene: 1. This CDR3 is 14 amino acids long. The CDR3 DNA is TGCGCCAGCAGCTTGGACAGGGGTCAAGAGACCCAGTACTTC. Its protein product is CASSLDRGQETQYF.

In its sample, this clonotype was seen many times. The CDR3 bases are TGTGCCAGCAGCTTTACTAGCGGGGGGCAGTTCTTC. Protein product: CASSFTSGGQFF. The chain uses TRBV7-9 and TRBJ2-1, with 11 bases lining up with TRBD2. This CDR3 contains 12 residues. The germline CDR1 and CDR2 sequences are SEHNR and FQNEAQ (reference sequence). J gave up 12 bases and V 3 bases, and 1 base lay outside the gene matches.

The sample holds many counts of this clonotype. The V gene is TRBV9, the J gene TRBJ2-6; 9 bases line up with TRBD2. Per germline, CDR1 SGDLS and CDR2 YYNGEE. This CDR3 comprises 20 residues. With 0 bases clipped from V and 0 bases from J, the junction kept 10 bases outside the gene matches. The CDR3 nucleotides read TGTGCCAGCAGCGTAGAATCTAGGCGGCGGGGGGGCTCTGGGGCCAACGTCCTGACTTTC. This codes for CASSVESRRRGGSGANVLTF.

For this clonotype: The limits of the CDR3 on the DNA are not certain, so only TCRdb's listed CDR3 is given. This rearrangement joins TRBV7-2 to TRBJ1-1. The CDR3 is 19 residues long, counting both termini. Germline V lookup: CDR1 SGHTA, CDR2 FQGNSA. The CDR3 loop is CASSFYICSAFLVNTEAFF.

This clonotype has a single count. A read error may account for a junction end that differs from germline. The CDR3 sequence is CASRFSLHPVITDTQYF. The CDR3 DNA reads as TGCGCCAGCCGCTTTTCCCTGCATCCCGTTATCACAGATACGCAGTATTTT. The J gene is TRBJ2-3, the V gene TRBV5-1; D is undetermined. CDR1 and CDR2 (germline): SGHRS, YFSETQ. The CDR3 spans 17 residues.

This clonotype came up many times. J is TRBJ2-7 and V is TRBV20-1, with D maybe TRBD2 (5 bases). The CDR3 spans 14 residues. Trimming left V 3 bases short and J 2 bases short, with 14 bases between. The germline CDR1 and CDR2 sequences are DFQATT and SNEGSKA (reference sequence). The CDR3 loop is CSARAGFPTYEQYF. The DNA for the CDR3 is TGCAGTGCTAGGGCGGGTTTCCCCACCTACGAGCAGTACTTC.